The 29 T cell receptor beta chains reported below all come from one sample, sequenced in a study of shared clonotypes between healthy human individuals (dated by TCRdb to 2018 to 2020). The library was built by means of the immunoSEQ multiplex PCR assay. The table was pulled from immuneACCESS by TCRdb, which kept in-frame rearrangements only. Such tables lose some clones; where checked, under half of the loss comes from unresolved V genes, and the rest has no known cause. This sample gives 330,000 or so clones in total; approximately 79% of them show up just once. The ten largest clones represent about 9.4% of the sample. Sequenced material: memory CD4+ T cells sorted from blood. This sample's cell subset or site label indicates: CD45RA-negative fraction. These TCRs come from a man aged 25-45 years in good health.

V usage is TRBV9 and J usage is TRBJ1-2; the match to TRBD1 covers 10 bases. This CDR3 is 15 amino acids long. J was trimmed by 3 bases and V by 3 bases; bases with no gene match: 5. From germline, CDR1 is SGDLS and CDR2 YYNGEE. The DNA of the CDR3 is TGTGCCAGCAGCGCTCGACAGGGGGCCTACTATGGCTACACCTTC. Translating gives CASSARQGAYYGYTF. The entire variable domain, with the rest obtained from reference TRBV9 and TRBJ1-2, is as follows: DSGVTQTPKHLITATGQRVTLRCSPRSGDLSVYWYQQSLDQGLQFLIQYYNGEERAKGNILERFSAQQFPDLHSELNLSSLELGDSALYFCASSARQGAYYGYTFGSGTRLTVV.

This chain's CDR3 is CASSKTPSQETQYF. The CDR3 nucleotides are TGTGCCAGTAGTAAGACTCCTTCCCAAGAGACCCAGTACTTC. The chain couples TRBV19 to TRBJ2-5; D remains unclear. Trimming stripped 4 bases from V and 1 base from J, with 10 bases between. Germline CDR1 and CDR2: LNHDA and SQIVND (reference sequence). The CDR3 loop spans 14 amino acids. The variable domain in full, with the rest retrieved from reference TRBV19 and TRBJ2-5, is DGGITQSPKYLFRKEGQNVTLSCEQNLNHDAMYWYRQDPGQGLRLIYYSQIVNDFQKGDIAEGYSVSREKKESFPLTVTSAQKNPTAFYLCASSKTPSQETQYFGPGTRLLVL.

V gene TRBV6-6 combines with J gene TRBJ2-1, with D possibly TRBD2 on 5 matching bases. This CDR3 region has 14 residues. V was pared by 7 bases and J by 1 base, with 11 bases between. Germline values: CDR1 MNHNY, CDR2 SVGAGI (reference sequence). CDR3 DNA: TGTGCCAGCACGGCTAGCCGATCCTACAATGAGCAGTTCTTC. Its protein product is CASTASRSYNEQFF.

At least ten counts were recorded for this clone. The genes are TRBV4-3 and TRBJ2-3, with a possible D match to TRBD1 (5 bases). The CDR3 extends over 16 amino acids. The germline gives CDR1 LGHNA, CDR2 YSLEER. Trimming shortened V by 0 bases and J by 4 bases, and 14 bases separated the two germline ends. CDR3 loop: CASSQERGTSADTQYF. The CDR3, as DNA: TGCGCCAGCAGCCAAGAAAGGGGAACAAGCGCAGATACGCAGTATTTT.

This clone was seen more than once but under ten times. The chain has TRBV27 and TRBJ2-7, with D tentatively TRBD2 (5 bases). Germline lookup yields CDR1 MNHEY and CDR2 SMNVEV (reference sequence). This CDR3 has 11 amino acids. The V end lost 3 bases, the J end lost 12 bases, and 12 bases lay between the germline ends. For the CDR3, the DNA is TGTGCCAGCAGTTTCGGACTTGAGATGTACTTC. Translated, it gives CASSFGLEMYF.

The rearrangement links TRBV27 to TRBJ2-1; tentative D call: TRBD2 (7 bases). V lost 7 bases to trimming and J lost 9 bases, with 19 bases between them. From germline, CDR1 is MNHEY and CDR2 SMNVEV (reference sequence). The CDR3 extends over 14 amino acids. As DNA, the CDR3 is TGTGCCAGCAAGGGGAGGGGGAGTGTGGGTGAGCAGTTCTTC. Translation: CASKGRGSVGEQFF.

This clone was detected once. This rearrangement joins TRBV7-9 to TRBJ2-3; 8 nucleotides agree with TRBD1. V trimming: 2 bases; J trimming: 4 bases; junction bases outside the gene matches: 8. Germline CDR1 and CDR2: SEHNR and FQNEAQ (reference sequence). The CDR3 sequence is 16 residues long. CDR3 protein: CASSLNLAGGSDTQYF. In DNA form, the CDR3 reads TGTGCCAGCAGCTTAAATCTGGCAGGGGGCTCAGATACGCAGTATTTT.

The chain has TRBV21-1 and TRBJ1-5. TRBV21-1 has pseudogene status. This CDR3 contains 14 residues. CDR3 protein: CASSKGCDNQPQHF. CDR3 nucleotide sequence: TGTGCCAGCAGCAAAGGGTGCGACAATCAGCCCCAGCATTTT.

This chain links TRBV4-1 with TRBJ1-1; 7 nucleotides line up with TRBD1. Germline V gene lookup returns CDR1 MGHRA and CDR2 YSYEKL. There are 16 residues in the CDR3. With V trimmed by 1 base and J by 6 bases, 11 bases remained unmatched. CDR3 in amino acids: CASSQGQGAQHPEAFF. The DNA of the CDR3 is TGCGCCAGCAGCCAAGGACAGGGAGCTCAACACCCTGAAGCTTTCTTT.

This sequence joins TRBV5-1 and TRBJ2-5; the match to TRBD1 covers 7 bases. CDR3 length equals 14 residues. V shed 4 bases, J shed 3 bases, and the junction held 6 bases outside the gene matches. Germline lookup yields CDR1 SGHRS and CDR2 YFSETQ. The DNA for the CDR3 is TGCGCCAGCAGCCCCGGGACAGTTGAAGAGACCCAGTACTTC. Translation: CASSPGTVEETQYF.

A note on this clone: Other nucleotide sequences from this sample produce the same CDR3. This sequence joins TRBV5-1 and TRBJ1-2; TRBD1 aligns across 7 bases. Germline V lookup: CDR1 SGHRS, CDR2 YFSETQ. The CDR3 covers 14 residues. With V trimmed by 4 bases and J by 2 bases, 5 bases remained unmatched. In DNA, the CDR3 is TGCGCCAGCAGCCAAGGGACAGCAAACTATGGCTACACCTTC. Translating it yields CASSQGTANYGYTF. The full variable domain, with the rest looked up from reference TRBV5-1 and TRBJ1-2, is KAGVTQTPRYLIKTRGQQVTLSCSPISGHRSVSWYQQTPGQGLQFLFEYFSETQRNKGNFPGRFSGRQFSNSRSEMNVSTLELGDSALYLCASSQGTANYGYTFGSGTRLTVV.

The chain uses TRBV7-2 and TRBJ2-3; 8 bases match TRBD2. After removal of 3 bases from V and 4 bases from J, the junction contained 9 bases not matched to a gene. Germline V gene data show CDR1 as SGHTA and CDR2 as FQGNSA. The CDR3 contains 16 residues. Here the CDR3 reads CASSLDRAGGADTQYF. DNA of the CDR3: TGTGCCAGCAGCTTGGACCGGGCGGGAGGAGCAGATACGCAGTATTTT.

This chain joins TRBV5-4 and TRBJ2-7; D may be TRBD1 (8 bases). CDR1 and CDR2 from the germline V gene are SGHNT and YYREEE (reference sequence). V was trimmed by 4 bases and J by 5 bases, leaving 13 bases between them. This CDR3 is built from 13 residues. CDR3 amino acids: CASSPQGGDEQYF. The CDR3, as DNA: TGTGCCAGCAGCCCACAGGGGGGGGACGAGCAGTACTTC. Based on the CDR3 plus reference TRBV5-4 and TRBJ2-7, the full variable domain is ETGVTQSPTHLIKTRGQQVTLRCSSQSGHNTVSWYQQALGQGPQFIFQYYREEENGRGNFPPRFSGLQFPNYSSELNVNALELDDSALYLCASSPQGGDEQYFGPGTRLTVT.

The chain is built from TRBV15 and TRBJ1-5, with D possibly matching TRBD1 (6 bases). Trimming stripped 3 bases from V and 5 bases from J, with 11 bases between. The CDR3 is 14 amino acids. Germline V lookup: CDR1 LNHNV, CDR2 YYDKDF (reference sequence). The CDR3 coding sequence is TGTGCCACCAGCAGTGGACAGTTTTATCAGCCCCAGCATTTT. Its protein product is CATSSGQFYQPQHF. The full variable domain, its missing parts supplied by reference TRBV15 and TRBJ1-5, is DAMVIQNPRYQVTQFGKPVTLSCSQTLNHNVMYWYQQKSSQAPKLLFHYYDKDFNNEADTPDNFQSRRPNTSFCFLDIRSPGLGDTAMYLCATSSGQFYQPQHFGDGTRLSIL.

In this sample, this clone turned up a few times. The rearrangement uses TRBV5-8 and TRBJ2-2; possibly TRBD2 for D (7 bases). CDR3 length: 15 amino acids. CDR1 SGHTS and CDR2 YDEGEE come from the germline V gene. Trimming cost V 0 bases and J 6 bases, with 12 bases left between them. The CDR3 nucleotides are TGTGCCAGCAGCTTGGAACAGGGAGGGGCCGGGGAGCTGTTTTTT. Protein: CASSLEQGGAGELFF. Supplemented by reference TRBV5-8 and TRBJ2-2, the full variable domain reads EAGVTQSPTHLIKTRGQQATLRCSPISGHTSVYWYQQALGLGLQFLLWYDEGEERNRGNFPPRFSGRQFPNYSSELNVNALELEDSALYLCASSLEQGGAGELFFGEGSRLTVL.

This chain joins TRBV10-3 and TRBJ2-7; D is uncertain. Between the trimmed V and J ends, which lost 11 bases and 3 bases, there was a span of 23 bases. The CDR3 has 15 amino acids. Germline loops: CDR1 ENHRY, CDR2 SYGVKD. The CDR3 loop is CAVAPRSDRDYEQYF. CDR3 nucleotide sequence: TGTGCCGTTGCTCCTCGATCGGACCGAGACTACGAGCAGTACTTC.

In its sample, this clone ranks as medium-sized. The genes are TRBV30 and TRBJ1-1; weak D call: TRBD1 (5 bases). The CDR3 has 13 residues. Trimming took 7 bases from V and 4 from J, leaving 16 bases between them. CDR1 GTSNPN and CDR2 SVGIG come from the germline V gene (reference sequence). The CDR3 sequence is CASYGTIGTEAFF. The CDR3 DNA reads TGTGCCTCCTATGGGACTATAGGCACTGAAGCTTTCTTT.

The CDR3 here is CSALDLYLQETQYF. The CDR3 nucleotides are TGCAGCGCCCTTGATCTTTACCTTCAAGAGACCCAGTACTTC. The chain joins TRBV29-1 to TRBJ2-5; D is unclear. CDR1 is SQVTM, CDR2 ANQGSEA, per germline. Trimming shortened V by 7 bases and J by 2 bases, and 17 bases separated the two germline ends. The CDR3 runs to 14 residues.

V gene TRBV5-6 combines with J gene TRBJ2-7; D is unclear. Trimming removed 3 bases from V and 2 bases from J, with 6 bases in between. This CDR3 has 12 amino acids. Germline CDR1 SGHDT, CDR2 YYEEEE. In nucleotides, the CDR3 is TGTGCCAGCAGCTATCGGGCCTACGAGCAGTACTTC. Its translation is CASSYRAYEQYF. Based on the CDR3 plus reference TRBV5-6 and TRBJ2-7, the full variable domain is DAGVTQSPTHLIKTRGQQVTLRCSPKSGHDTVSWYQQALGQGPQFIFQYYEEEERQRGNFPDRFSGHQFPNYSSELNVNALLLGDSALYLCASSYRAYEQYFGPGTRLTVT.

The chain carries TRBV5-5 and TRBJ1-2, with a possible D match to TRBD1 (6 bases). This CDR3 region has 14 residues. Trimming cost V 1 base and J 2 bases, with 9 bases left between them. The germline CDR1 and CDR2 sequences are SGHKS and YYEKEE (reference sequence). CDR3 bases: TGTGCCAGCAGCTTGATAACAGGGAACTATGGCTACACCTTC. Protein: CASSLITGNYGYTF.

This sequence joins TRBV7-2 and TRBJ2-5; unclear D gene. Germline CDR1 is SGHTA and CDR2 is FQGNSA. The CDR3 totals 15 residues. V dropped 7 bases and J dropped 5 bases, with 20 bases sitting between them. CDR3 in amino acids: CASTIYGNARETQYF. Written as DNA, the CDR3 is TGTGCCAGCACAATTTATGGGAATGCGCGGGAGACCCAGTACTTC.

The chain couples TRBV5-1 to TRBJ2-1, with D perhaps matching TRBD2 (6 bases). V lost 1 base and J 0 bases, leaving 14 bases between the germline ends. The CDR3 is 17 amino acids. Germline lookup yields CDR1 SGHRS and CDR2 YFSETQ. The CDR3 spells CASSLMLASSSYNEQFF. CDR3 DNA: TGCGCCAGCAGCTTGATGCTAGCGAGTAGCTCCTACAATGAGCAGTTCTTC.

This clone was counted only a few times. The chain has TRBV5-5 and TRBJ1-6; a weak D match, TRBD1 (6 bases). The germline V and J ends were trimmed by 4 bases and 4 bases, with 18 bases remaining between them. The germline CDR1 and CDR2 sequences are SGHKS and YYEKEE (reference sequence). There are 17 residues in the CDR3. The chain's CDR3 is CASSGDAGAKYNSPLHF. Here the CDR3 DNA reads TGTGCCAGCAGCGGAGACGCGGGGGCAAAGTATAATTCACCCCTCCACTTT.

The CDR3 sequence: CASSLSWGSDTQYF. The CDR3 coding sequence is TGTGCCAGCAGTTTATCTTGGGGCTCAGATACGCAGTATTTT. V gene TRBV27 combines with J gene TRBJ2-3, with a possible D match to TRBD1 (5 bases). This CDR3 has 14 residues. Per the germline V gene, CDR1 is MNHEY and CDR2 is SMNVEV (reference sequence). V was clipped by 0 bases and J by 4 bases, with 8 bases between them.

The chain recombines TRBV7-2 with TRBJ2-2, with D perhaps TRBD2 (6 bases). Germline V gene lookup returns CDR1 SGHTA and CDR2 FQGNSA. The CDR3 is made up of 14 amino acids. Trimming shortened V by 5 bases and J by 1 base, and 8 bases separated the two germline ends. The CDR3 sequence: CASSKGLNTGELFF. The CDR3 coding sequence is TGTGCCAGCAGCAAGGGACTGAACACCGGGGAGCTGTTTTTT.

This sequence joins TRBV11-2 and TRBJ2-7; D is unresolved. V dropped 3 bases and J dropped 6 bases, with 12 bases sitting between them. This CDR3 contains 13 residues. Germline assignment: CDR1 SGHAT and CDR2 FQNNGV. The CDR3 region has the DNA TGTGCCAGCAGCTTCCAACGGTACGTCGAGCAGTACTTC. It yields the protein CASSFQRYVEQYF.

The chain combines TRBV9 with TRBJ1-1; unclear D gene. Trimming pared 0 bases from V and 0 bases from J, leaving 6 bases between. The germline gives CDR1 SGDLS, CDR2 YYNGEE. The CDR3 consists of 14 residues. The CDR3 sequence: CASSVDPMNTEAFF. In DNA form, the CDR3 reads TGTGCCAGCAGCGTAGACCCCATGAACACTGAAGCTTTCTTT.

This clone has only a few counts. J is TRBJ1-5 and V is TRBV6-1; D is uncertain. CDR3 size: 15 residues. Germline loops: CDR1 MNHNS, CDR2 SASEGT. V shed 5 bases and J shed 4 bases, with 15 bases lying between them. CDR3 DNA: TGTGCCAGCAGTTCAGGCGGGAGCAGTAATCAGCCCCAGCATTTT. It translates to CASSSGGSSNQPQHF.

The rearrangement links TRBV4-2 to TRBJ1-3, with TRBD1 as a possible D gene (5 bases). V was shortened by 1 base and J by 8 bases, with 9 bases between the two germline ends. Germline V CDR1 and CDR2: LGHNA, YNFKEQ. The CDR3 sequence is 13 residues long. This CDR3 reads CASSQGQPDTIYF. The CDR3 DNA reads TGTGCCAGCAGCCAAGGACAGCCGGACACCATATATTTT.